This T cell receptor beta chain was captured by sequencing in a study of T cell repertoires in cytomegalovirus infection. Whole-study results and caveats: It was HLA-C-restricted CMV-specific TCR beta clonotypes that dominated the response ex vivo.

TCRdb recomputed calls from the reads with MiXCR, one row per CDR3 protein. The sample has 650,000 to 900,000 distinct CDR3 sequences, approximately 30% seen once. As for this clonotype: Its antigen is not identified.

CDR1 and CDR2 from the germline V gene are LNHDA and SQIVND (reference sequence). V lost 3 bases and J lost 4, with 9 bases in between. The CDR3 length is 13 residues. This chain connects TRBV19 to TRBJ2-5, with a weak D call TRBD1 (6 bases). This receptor was identified in a human donor in good health (CMV status not recorded). Some clones in this sample may be carry-over from other donors' samples. Sequenced material: cultured CD8+ T cells from PBMCs, taken from culture after CMV antigen stimulation. The CDR3 sequence: CASSIWDTETQYF. In DNA form, the CDR3 reads TGTGCCAGTAGTATCTGGGACACAGAGACCCAGTACTTC.